The TCR beta chain described here comes from a study of technical replicates of blood from a handful of donors. The germline V gene has CDR1 MNHNS and CDR2 SASEGT. Trimming took off 2 bases at V and 8 bases at J, with 6 bases between the two ends. This CDR3 has 11 amino acids. The data were produced by immunoSEQ multiplex PCR, yet TCRdb's version contains in-frame clones alone and is incomplete. The data show approximately 73,000 clones, about 92% seen once. The sequence was obtained from a human donor in good health. Sequenced material: T cells isolated from PBMCs. The chain employs TRBV6-1 and TRBJ1-2; D uncertain. The CDR3 sequence is CASSETGGYTF. CDR3 bases: TGTGCCAGCAGTGAAACGGGGGGCTACACCTTC.